The 21 T cell receptor beta chains presented below share a single source sample, sequenced in a study of blood T cell repertoires in COVID-19. The assay was immunoSEQ multiplex PCR, and TCRdb's table has in-frame clones only and misses some. The profile covers around 150,000 clones, with 70% to 85% appearing a single time and about 20% taken by the ten largest. The sample comprised peripheral blood. All receptors come from a woman older than 75 with acute or convalescent COVID-19.

This clone was found once. This sequence joins TRBV30 and TRBJ1-1, with a tentative D call TRBD1 (6 bases). Germline loops: CDR1 GTSNPN, CDR2 SVGIG (reference sequence). The CDR3 has 14 amino acids. V was shortened by 4 bases and J by 5 bases, with 17 bases between the two germline ends. In DNA, the CDR3 is TGTGCCTGGATTCGACAGGTCTTGGGAACTGAAGCTTTCTTT. Translated, it gives CAWIRQVLGTEAFF.

The chain employs TRBV10-2 and TRBJ2-7; weak D call: TRBD1 (5 bases). Per germline, CDR1 WSHSY and CDR2 SAAADI. There are 14 residues in the CDR3. V shed 5 bases and J shed 2 bases, with 13 bases lying between them. The CDR3: CASSIPDRTYEQYF. DNA of the CDR3: TGCGCCAGCAGTATCCCCGACAGAACCTACGAGCAGTACTTC.

The chain joins TRBV27 to TRBJ2-7; 8 bases fit TRBD2. The J segment lost 5 bases and the V segment lost 3 bases, leaving 9 bases of the junction unmatched. This CDR3 is 15 amino acids long. Germline V gene data show CDR1 as MNHEY and CDR2 as SMNVEV (reference sequence). The CDR3 is CASSFQSGRSHEQYF. In nucleotides, the CDR3 is TGTGCCAGCAGTTTTCAGAGCGGGAGATCCCACGAGCAGTACTTC.

This clone has just one count. This chain uses TRBV2 with TRBJ2-1; D may be TRBD2 (6 bases). Trimming removed 0 bases from V and 11 bases from J, with 20 bases in between. This CDR3 region has 16 residues. CDR1 is SNHLY, CDR2 FYNNEI, per germline. The DNA for the CDR3 is TGTGCCAGCAGTGAAGCGGGGGGAATTTCATATAGTCAGCAGTTCTTC. Translated: CASSEAGGISYSQQFF.

The chain links TRBV5-1 to TRBJ2-6; D possibly corresponds to TRBD1 (6 bases). V lost 5 bases, J lost 1 base, and 10 bases lay in between. CDR1 and CDR2 from the germline V gene are SGHRS and YFSETQ. The CDR3 has 15 amino acids. The CDR3 reads CASRTQGSGANVLTF. CDR3 coding DNA: TGCGCCAGCAGAACACAGGGATCTGGGGCCAACGTCCTGACTTTC.

Concerning this clone: The sample carries other DNA sequences with the same CDR3. This chain joins TRBV27 and TRBJ1-2; D gene unclear. The CDR3 spans 13 residues. V dropped 3 bases and J dropped 4 bases, with 9 bases sitting between them. CDR1 is MNHEY, CDR2 SMNVEV, per germline (reference sequence). The CDR3 sequence: CASSLRGGYGYTF. Here the CDR3 DNA reads TGTGCCAGCAGTTTGAGAGGTGGCTATGGCTACACCTTC.

This chain uses TRBV7-8 with TRBJ2-7; D is unresolved. Germline V lookup: CDR1 SGHVS, CDR2 FQNEAQ. CDR3 size: 13 residues. The V and J ends lost 5 bases and 4 bases respectively, with 12 bases between them. The CDR3 loop reads CASSPGSKYEQYF. The CDR3 coding sequence is TGTGCCAGCAGCCCCGGGTCAAAATACGAGCAGTACTTC.

The chain joins TRBV12-3 or TRBV12-4 to TRBJ1-5; possible D gene TRBD1, 5 bases. Trimming removed 1 base from V and 6 bases from J, with 7 bases in between. The CDR3 has 13 amino acids. The chain's CDR3 is CASSLVRGQPQHF. CDR3 sequence (DNA): TGTGCCAGCAGTTTAGTAAGGGGTCAGCCCCAGCATTTT.

The J gene is TRBJ1-1, the V gene TRBV6-4; 7 nucleotides match TRBD1. There are 14 residues in the CDR3. V was clipped by 2 bases and J by 2 bases; unmatched bases: 2. CDR1 and CDR2 from the germline V gene are MRHNA and SNTAGT. The CDR3 DNA reads TGTGCCAGCAGTGACGGGACAGAAAACACTGAAGCTTTCTTT. The encoded protein is CASSDGTENTEAFF.

This clone showed up just a few times. The chain couples TRBV29-1 to TRBJ2-6; D is unresolved. V was pared by 2 bases and J by 4 bases, with 9 bases between. Germline lookup yields CDR1 SQVTM and CDR2 ANQGSEA. CDR3 length: 14 amino acids. CDR3: CSVELTGGANVLTF. For the CDR3, the DNA is TGCAGCGTTGAATTGACTGGCGGGGCCAACGTCCTGACTTTC. Variable domain in full (rest from reference TRBV29-1 and TRBJ2-6): SAVISQKPSRDICQRGTSLTIQCQVDSQVTMMFWYRQQPGQSLTLIATANQGSEATYESGFVIDKFPISRPNLTFSTLTVSNMSPEDSSIYLCSVELTGGANVLTFGAGSRLTVL.

The chain combines TRBV6-5 with TRBJ1-1; no definite D call. This CDR3 is built from 13 residues. Trimming stripped 4 bases from V and 11 bases from J, with 17 bases between. Germline CDR1 MNHEY, CDR2 SVGAGI. The CDR3 loop reads CASSSANSRYAFF. The DNA for the CDR3 is TGTGCCAGCAGTTCGGCTAACAGCAGATATGCTTTCTTT.

V is TRBV1 and J is TRBJ2-1; the table gives TRBD2 as D, unverified against the DNA. TRBV1 is classified as a pseudogene. This CDR3 contains 17 residues. CDR3 nucleotides: TGCACCAGCAGCCAATATACTAGCGGAAGCTCCTACAATGAGCAGTTCTTC. It is translated as CTSSQYTSGSSYNEQFF.

The genes are TRBV7-2 and TRBJ2-7; weak D call: TRBD1 (5 bases). Per germline, CDR1 SGHTA and CDR2 FQGNSA. The V end was cut by 6 bases, the J end by 0 bases, with 12 bases between. The CDR3 has 14 amino acids. The CDR3: CASSPRQPSYEQYF. CDR3 in DNA: TGTGCCAGCAGTCCCCGACAGCCCTCCTACGAGCAGTACTTC.

The chain is built from TRBV5-1 and TRBJ2-1, with unresolved D. Between the trimmed V and J ends, which lost 5 bases and 0 bases, there was a span of 9 bases. The CDR3 has 14 residues. Germline-derived CDR1 and CDR2 are SGHRS and YFSETQ. CDR3 sequence reads: CASRPLLSYNEQFF. For the CDR3, the DNA is TGCGCCAGCAGGCCCTTACTCTCCTACAATGAGCAGTTCTTC.

CDR3 DNA sequence: TGTGCCAGCAGTTTAACTCTTCATGGCTACACCTTC. It yields the protein CASSLTLHGYTF. The chain links TRBV12-3 or TRBV12-4 to TRBJ1-2, with no clear D. V lost 2 bases and J lost 6, with 7 bases in between. This CDR3 comprises 12 residues.

This chain connects TRBV2 to TRBJ2-2; TRBD2 aligns across 12 bases. The CDR3 runs to 16 residues. Germline CDR1 is SNHLY and CDR2 is FYNNEI. Trimming at V came to 2 bases and at J to 4 bases, leaving 2 bases not matched to a gene. The DNA of the CDR3 is TGTGCCAGCAGTGAAATGACTAGCGGGGGCACCGGGGAGCTGTTTTTT. Its protein product is CASSEMTSGGTGELFF.

V usage is TRBV18 and J usage is TRBJ1-4, with 9 bases lining up with TRBD1. Germline-derived CDR1 and CDR2 are KGHSH and LQKENI. V was clipped by 4 bases and J by 0 bases; unmatched bases: 3. CDR3 length: 16 amino acids. The CDR3 region is CASSLTGGATNEKLFF. CDR3 bases: TGTGCCAGCTCACTGACAGGGGGAGCAACTAATGAAAAACTGTTTTTT.

This clone was counted between two and nine times. The CDR3: CASSPGGGRNQPQHF. The DNA of the CDR3 is TGCGCCAGCAGCCCCGGCGGAGGGCGGAATCAGCCCCAGCATTTT. The chain uses TRBV5-1 and TRBJ1-5; no definite D call. V was shortened by 4 bases and J by 4 bases, with 15 bases between the two germline ends. Germline-derived CDR1 and CDR2 are SGHRS and YFSETQ. The CDR3 contains 15 residues.

As DNA, the CDR3 is TGTGCCAGCAGAGGGAGACGCCGTGGATGGGCTGAAGCTTTCTTT. The encoded protein is CASRGRRRGWAEAFF. The chain carries TRBV6-5 and TRBJ1-1; D unclear. Germline CDR1 and CDR2: MNHEY and SVGAGI. The CDR3 is 15 residues long. V dropped 6 bases and J dropped 6 bases, with 20 bases sitting between them.

The V and J genes are TRBV4-1 and TRBJ2-3, with 11 bases identical to TRBD2. This CDR3 comprises 17 residues. CDR1 and CDR2 (germline): MGHRA, YSYEKL. The V and J ends lost 0 bases and 4 bases, in that order; junction bases with no gene match: 6. This CDR3 reads CASSQDMGTSGADTQYF. CDR3 DNA: TGCGCCAGCAGCCAAGATATGGGGACTAGCGGTGCAGATACGCAGTATTTT.

This clone has just a few counts. CDR3 region: CASSLARGSSYEQYF. The CDR3 DNA reads TGTGCCAGCAGCTTGGCCAGGGGTAGCTCCTACGAGCAGTACTTC. V usage is TRBV5-4 and J usage is TRBJ2-7; the D gene is possibly TRBD1 (6 bases). There are 15 residues in the CDR3. CDR1 SGHNT and CDR2 YYREEE come from the germline V gene (reference sequence). Trimming stripped 0 bases from V and 0 bases from J, with 10 bases between.